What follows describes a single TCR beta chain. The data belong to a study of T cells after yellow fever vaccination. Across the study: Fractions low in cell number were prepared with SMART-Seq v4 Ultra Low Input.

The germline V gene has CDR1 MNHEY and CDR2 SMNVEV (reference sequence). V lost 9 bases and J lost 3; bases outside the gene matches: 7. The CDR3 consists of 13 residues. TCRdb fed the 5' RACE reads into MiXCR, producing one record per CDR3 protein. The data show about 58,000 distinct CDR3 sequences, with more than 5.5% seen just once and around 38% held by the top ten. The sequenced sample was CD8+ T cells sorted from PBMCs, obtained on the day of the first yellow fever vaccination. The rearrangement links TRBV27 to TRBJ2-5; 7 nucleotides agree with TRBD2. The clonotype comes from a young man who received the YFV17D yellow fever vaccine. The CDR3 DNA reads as TGTGCCAGTCGGTGGGGGGGTGAAGAGACCCAGTACTTC. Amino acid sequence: CASRWGGEETQYF.